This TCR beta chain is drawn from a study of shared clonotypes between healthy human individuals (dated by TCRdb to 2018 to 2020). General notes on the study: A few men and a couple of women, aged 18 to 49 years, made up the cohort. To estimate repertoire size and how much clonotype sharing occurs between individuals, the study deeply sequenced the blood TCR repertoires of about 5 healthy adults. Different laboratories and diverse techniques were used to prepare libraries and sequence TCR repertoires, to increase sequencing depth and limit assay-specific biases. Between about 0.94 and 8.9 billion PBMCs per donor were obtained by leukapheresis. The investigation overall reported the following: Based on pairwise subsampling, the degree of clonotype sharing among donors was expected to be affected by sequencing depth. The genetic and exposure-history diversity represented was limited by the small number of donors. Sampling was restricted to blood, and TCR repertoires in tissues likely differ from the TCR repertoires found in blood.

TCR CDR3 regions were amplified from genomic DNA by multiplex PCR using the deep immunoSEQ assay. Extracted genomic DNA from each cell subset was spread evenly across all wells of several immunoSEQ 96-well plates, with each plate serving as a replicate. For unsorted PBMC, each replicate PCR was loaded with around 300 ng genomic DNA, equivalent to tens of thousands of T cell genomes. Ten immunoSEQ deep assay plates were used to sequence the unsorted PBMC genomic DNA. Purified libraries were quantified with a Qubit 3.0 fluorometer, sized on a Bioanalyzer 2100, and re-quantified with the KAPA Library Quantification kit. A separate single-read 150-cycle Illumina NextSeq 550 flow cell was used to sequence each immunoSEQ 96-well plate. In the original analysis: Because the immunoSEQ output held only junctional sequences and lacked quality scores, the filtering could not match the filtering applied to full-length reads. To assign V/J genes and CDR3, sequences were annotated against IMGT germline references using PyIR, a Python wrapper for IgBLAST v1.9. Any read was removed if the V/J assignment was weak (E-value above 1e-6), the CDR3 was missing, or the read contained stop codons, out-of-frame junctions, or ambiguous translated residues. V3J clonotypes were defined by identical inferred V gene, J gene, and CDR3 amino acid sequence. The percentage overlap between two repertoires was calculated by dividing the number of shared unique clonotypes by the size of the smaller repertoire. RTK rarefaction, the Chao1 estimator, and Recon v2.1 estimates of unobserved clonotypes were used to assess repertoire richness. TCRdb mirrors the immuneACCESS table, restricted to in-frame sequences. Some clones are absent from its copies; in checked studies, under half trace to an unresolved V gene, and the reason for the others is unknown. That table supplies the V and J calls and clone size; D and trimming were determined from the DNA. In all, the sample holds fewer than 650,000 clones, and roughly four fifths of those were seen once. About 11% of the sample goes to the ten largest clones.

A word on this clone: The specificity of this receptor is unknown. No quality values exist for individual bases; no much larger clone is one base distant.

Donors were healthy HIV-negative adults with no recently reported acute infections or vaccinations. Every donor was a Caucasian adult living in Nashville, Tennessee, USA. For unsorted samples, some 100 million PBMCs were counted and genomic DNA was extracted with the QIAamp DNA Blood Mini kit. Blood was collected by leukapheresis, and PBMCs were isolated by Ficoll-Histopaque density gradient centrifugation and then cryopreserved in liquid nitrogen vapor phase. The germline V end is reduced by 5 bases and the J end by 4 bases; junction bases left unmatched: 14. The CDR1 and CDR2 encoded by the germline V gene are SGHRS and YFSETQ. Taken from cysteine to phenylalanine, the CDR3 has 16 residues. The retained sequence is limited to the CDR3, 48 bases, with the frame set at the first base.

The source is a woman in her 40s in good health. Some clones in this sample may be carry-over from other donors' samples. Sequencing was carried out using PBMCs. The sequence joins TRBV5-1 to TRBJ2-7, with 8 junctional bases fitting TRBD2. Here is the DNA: TGCGCCAGCAGACCCCGGGGGGGCAGGGGAGATTACGAGCAGTACTTC. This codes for CASRPRGGRGDYEQYF.